This T cell receptor (beta chain) came from a study of T cell changes during pregnancy in multiple sclerosis. Assay used: immunoSEQ multiplex PCR; TCRdb lists only in-frame clones, some missing. This table holds 100,000 or so clones, approximately 92% found once. This clone appeared once. Other DNA sequences in the same sample also yield this CDR3. The CDR3 extends over 14 amino acids. Trimming removed 2 bases from V and 7 bases from J, with 9 bases in between. Germline-derived CDR1 and CDR2 are MNHEY and SMNVEV (reference sequence). The starting material was peripheral blood, obtained after pregnancy. The clonotype comes from a female donor with multiple sclerosis, enrolled in a pregnancy study. This chain joins TRBV27 and TRBJ1-6; D may be TRBD1 (6 bases). CDR3: CASSLGQGNSPLHF. The CDR3, as DNA: TGTGCCAGCAGTTTAGGGCAGGGGAATTCACCCCTCCACTTT.